Listed here are 28 T cell receptor beta chains from one sample, sequenced in a study of T cells after somatic rescue of genetic block. TCRdb keeps only in-frame clones here, not all; method: immunoSEQ multiplex PCR. The data contain about 15,000 clones, roughly three quarters of them singletons. The sequencing sample was made of peripheral blood mononuclear cells (PBMCs). The source of these receptors is a young man.

This chain uses TRBV6-6 with TRBJ1-4, with 10 bases lining up with TRBD1. Trimming cost V 2 bases and J 7 bases; bases outside gene matches: 7. CDR1 is MNHNY and CDR2 is SVGAGI in the germline V gene (reference sequence). The CDR3 loop spans 16 amino acids. The CDR3 loop reads CASSYGQGVPGEKLFF. The CDR3 nucleotides are TGTGCCAGCAGTTACGGACAGGGGGTTCCAGGTGAAAAACTGTTTTTT.

DNA for the CDR3: TGCGCCAGCAGCTTAGGACTAGCGGGGTCGGGGCAGTTCTTC. It yields the protein CASSLGLAGSGQFF. The rearrangement uses TRBV5-1 and TRBJ2-1, with 12 bases identical to TRBD2. The germline CDR1 and CDR2 sequences are SGHRS and YFSETQ. The CDR3 runs 14 residues. V shed 2 bases, J shed 12 bases, and the junction held 6 bases outside the gene matches.

As to this clone: Relative to the germline gene, one junction end is altered; a read error may explain this. The chain combines TRBV6-6 with TRBJ2-7, with a possible D match to TRBD1 (6 bases). Germline assignment: CDR1 MNHNY and CDR2 SVGAGI (reference sequence). The CDR3 is made up of 16 amino acids. The CDR3 DNA is TGTGCCATCAGTCCCGGACAGCCCTTGATCTCCGGCGAGCAGTACTTC. Translated, it gives CAISPGQPLISGEQYF.

The chain uses TRBV11-2 and TRBJ2-2, with D maybe TRBD2 (5 bases). The CDR3 runs to 16 residues. CDR1 is SGHAT, CDR2 FQNNGV, per germline. Deletions cut 1 base from V and 2 bases from J, with 11 bases between. The CDR3 region is CASSLGSGRNTGELFF. DNA for the CDR3: TGTGCCAGCAGCTTAGGAAGTGGGAGAAACACCGGGGAGCTGTTTTTT.

The rearrangement links TRBV29-1 to TRBJ1-1, with D tentatively TRBD1 (5 bases). The germline gives CDR1 SQVTM, CDR2 ANQGSEA. With 8 bases removed from V and 7 bases from J, the gap between germline ends came to 20 bases. The CDR3 sequence is 13 residues long. The CDR3 region has the DNA TGCAGCATTTTTCTCGGGACCCCCCGTGAAGCTTTCTTT. It yields the protein CSIFLGTPREAFF.

The chain has TRBV5-1 and TRBJ1-4; 9 positions agree with TRBD1. CDR1 SGHRS and CDR2 YFSETQ come from the germline V gene. After removal of 2 bases from V and 5 bases from J, the junction contained 4 bases not matched to a gene. The length of the CDR3 is 15 residues. The CDR3 spells CASSFTGTGNEKLFF. The CDR3 nucleotides are TGCGCCAGCAGCTTCACCGGGACAGGGAATGAAAAACTGTTTTTT.

As DNA, the CDR3 is TGCAGCGTAGATGACAGGCCCTATTACACAGATACGCAGTATTTT. Residues: CSVDDRPYYTDTQYF. V is TRBV29-1 and J is TRBJ2-3, with D maybe TRBD1 (6 bases). The CDR3 covers 15 residues. The V and J ends lost 6 bases and 2 bases respectively, with 18 bases between them. Germline-derived CDR1 and CDR2 are SQVTM and ANQGSEA.

This clone was observed a handful of times. The chain uses TRBV7-8 and TRBJ2-1; perhaps TRBD2 as D (7 bases). The CDR3 is 15 residues long. Between the trimmed V and J ends, which lost 8 bases and 2 bases, there was a span of 16 bases. Germline V gene sequence: CDR1 SGHVS, CDR2 FQNEAQ. The CDR3 spells CASLRQGGAYNEQFF. For the CDR3, the DNA is TGTGCCAGCCTGCGTCAAGGGGGGGCCTACAATGAGCAGTTCTTC.

V is TRBV30 and J is TRBJ1-1; 8 positions match TRBD1. With V trimmed by 6 bases and J by 5 bases, 8 bases remained unmatched. The CDR3 is 13 residues long. Germline V lookup: CDR1 GTSNPN, CDR2 SVGIG (reference sequence). CDR3 protein: CACPETGGTEAFF. The CDR3 DNA sequence: TGTGCCTGTCCTGAAACAGGGGGGACTGAAGCTTTCTTT.

The chain recombines TRBV5-1 with TRBJ1-2; D call uncertain. The CDR3 is 15 amino acids. The germline V gene has CDR1 SGHRS and CDR2 YFSETQ. V was trimmed by 4 bases and J by 4 bases, leaving 17 bases between them. The CDR3 region has the DNA TGCGCCAGCAGCCCCCGTGTCGGCTCTTTCTATGGCTACACCTTC. It yields the protein CASSPRVGSFYGYTF. The complete variable domain, with remaining parts taken from reference TRBV5-1 and TRBJ1-2, reads KAGVTQTPRYLIKTRGQQVTLSCSPISGHRSVSWYQQTPGQGLQFLFEYFSETQRNKGNFPGRFSGRQFSNSRSEMNVSTLELGDSALYLCASSPRVGSFYGYTFGSGTRLTVV.

The chain links TRBV27 to TRBJ2-2; 8 bases align to TRBD2. The CDR3 covers 19 residues. CDR1 is MNHEY and CDR2 is SMNVEV in the germline V gene (reference sequence). The V gene end was trimmed by 5 bases and the J gene end by 3 bases; junction bases not matched to a gene: 17. CDR3: CASSLHGLAGRPDTGELFF. In nucleotides, the CDR3 is TGTGCCAGCAGTCTACACGGGCTAGCGGGTAGACCCGACACCGGGGAGCTGTTTTTT.

The CDR3 DNA follows: TGTGCCAGCAGCTTGGCGGGGGCCTTAACCTACGAGCAGTACTTC. Its translation is CASSLAGALTYEQYF. The J gene is TRBJ2-7, the V gene TRBV11-3, with D maybe TRBD2 (7 bases). V was trimmed by 3 bases and J by 2 bases, leaving 14 bases between them. The CDR3 length is 15 residues. CDR1 and CDR2 (germline): SGHNT, YENEEA.

The genes are TRBV19 and TRBJ2-3, with TRBD1 matching 7 bases. In germline, CDR1 is LNHDA, CDR2 SQIVND (reference sequence). The CDR3 runs to 13 residues. The ends lost 7 bases at V and 0 bases at J; junction bases unmatched: 1. The CDR3: CASMTGSTDTQYF. The DNA for the CDR3 is TGTGCCAGTATGACAGGGAGCACAGATACGCAGTATTTT.

This sequence joins TRBV18 and TRBJ2-7; weak D call: TRBD2 (6 bases). V gave up 2 bases and J gave up 1 base, with 15 bases separating them. CDR1 is KGHSH, CDR2 LQKENI, per germline. The CDR3 covers 16 residues. As DNA, the CDR3 is TGTGCCAGCTCACCAAGGGACTCTGGCGGGTCCTACGAGCAGTACTTC. Translated, it gives CASSPRDSGGSYEQYF.

This clone has a handful of counts. This chain connects TRBV28 to TRBJ2-1, with a tentative D call TRBD2 (5 bases). V lost 7 bases and J 3 bases, leaving 28 bases between the germline ends. This CDR3 spans 19 amino acids. Germline V lookup: CDR1 MDHEN, CDR2 SYDVKM. Here the CDR3 DNA reads TGTGCCAGCACCACCCTGCGGGCTCCCCCCCAAGGCGTCTACAATGAGCAGTTCTTC. Translating gives CASTTLRAPPQGVYNEQFF.

The rearrangement uses TRBV27 and TRBJ1-6; D is unclear. The V end was cut by 4 bases, the J end by 10 bases, with 11 bases between. Germline CDR1 and CDR2: MNHEY and SMNVEV (reference sequence). This CDR3 comprises 13 residues. The CDR3 spells CASSSRQGSPLHF. As DNA, the CDR3 is TGTGCCAGCAGTTCCCGTCAAGGGTCACCCCTCCACTTT.

This clone has only one observation. This sequence joins TRBV29-1 and TRBJ2-3; D is unresolved. Germline assignment: CDR1 SQVTM and CDR2 ANQGSEA. V lost 1 base and J 14 bases, leaving 4 bases between the germline ends. This CDR3 is 8 amino acids long. The CDR3 sequence is CSVEVLYF. The CDR3 bases are TGCAGCGTTGAAGTTCTGTATTTT.

V is TRBV18 and J is TRBJ2-1; no definite D call. CDR1 and CDR2 (germline): KGHSH, LQKENI. V was pared by 3 bases and J by 8 bases, with 17 bases between. The CDR3 is made up of 15 amino acids. The CDR3 here is CASSPPARQQDEQFF. The DNA of the CDR3 is TGTGCCAGCTCACCTCCCGCCAGGCAGCAGGATGAGCAGTTCTTC.

The chain joins TRBV5-1 to TRBJ1-5; D call uncertain. The CDR3 has 15 residues. Germline V lookup: CDR1 SGHRS, CDR2 YFSETQ. The ends were cut back, 1 base at V and 0 bases at J, with 8 bases in the middle. The CDR3 loop is CASSLTGYSNQPQHF. The CDR3 nucleotides are TGCGCCAGCAGCTTGACGGGTTATAGCAATCAGCCCCAGCATTTT.

This chain connects TRBV28 to TRBJ1-5, with a possible D match to TRBD1 (5 bases). V lost 1 base, J lost 0 bases, and 13 bases lay in between. The CDR3 has 17 residues. Germline loops: CDR1 MDHEN, CDR2 SYDVKM. CDR3 in DNA: TGTGCCAGCAGTTTATTACGGGACGGACTTAGCAATCAGCCCCAGCATTTT. Protein: CASSLLRDGLSNQPQHF.

This sequence joins TRBV6-1 and TRBJ2-3, with unresolved D. Germline V gene sequence: CDR1 MNHNS, CDR2 SASEGT. V was trimmed by 4 bases and J by 0 bases, leaving 8 bases between them. The CDR3 covers 14 residues. CDR3 bases: TGTGCCAGCAGTGGCGTCTATAGCACAGATACGCAGTATTTT. Translating it yields CASSGVYSTDTQYF.

The chain couples TRBV10-1 to TRBJ2-2; TRBD1 might be the D (6 bases). Germline V gene sequence: CDR1 WNHNN, CDR2 SYGVQD (reference sequence). This CDR3 is 15 amino acids long. V gave up 2 bases and J gave up 3 bases, with 10 bases separating them. The CDR3 nucleotides are TGCGCCAGCAGTGAGAGGGGGTGGGACACCGGGGAGCTGTTTTTT. Encoded protein: CASSERGWDTGELFF.

The chain recombines TRBV5-1 with TRBJ2-5; TRBD2 aligns across 14 bases. Germline V CDR1 and CDR2: SGHRS, YFSETQ. This CDR3 is 21 amino acids long. After removal of 0 bases from V and 5 bases from J, the junction contained 18 bases not matched to a gene. CDR3 nucleotides: TGCGCCAGCAGCTTGGCGCCAAAGGGACTAGCGGGAGTGTCTGTTTGGGAGACCCAGTACTTC. It is translated as CASSLAPKGLAGVSVWETQYF. Full variable domain (rest looked up from reference TRBV5-1 and TRBJ2-5): KAGVTQTPRYLIKTRGQQVTLSCSPISGHRSVSWYQQTPGQGLQFLFEYFSETQRNKGNFPGRFSGRQFSNSRSEMNVSTLELGDSALYLCASSLAPKGLAGVSVWETQYFGPGTRLLVL.

The genes are TRBV18 and TRBJ2-7; 7 nucleotides line up with TRBD1. The germline gives CDR1 KGHSH, CDR2 LQKENI. The V and J ends lost 2 bases and 5 bases, in that order; junction bases with no gene match: 18. The CDR3 covers 18 residues. CDR3 in DNA: TGTGCCAGCTCACCAAGTCTCCTCCACACAGGGGCGGCTGACGAGCAGTACTTC. Amino acids: CASSPSLLHTGAADEQYF.

The chain has TRBV6-6 and TRBJ1-1; perhaps TRBD1 as D (6 bases). Per the germline V gene, CDR1 is MNHNY and CDR2 is SVGAGI (reference sequence). This CDR3 is built from 14 residues. Trimming removed 6 bases at V and 1 base at J, with 12 bases between. DNA of the CDR3: TGTGCCAGCAGCCACCAGGGGCGGAACACTGAAGCTTTCTTT. Protein sequence: CASSHQGRNTEAFF.

The J gene is TRBJ1-5, the V gene TRBV5-4; a possible D gene is TRBD1 (5 bases). Trimming cost V 2 bases and J 4 bases, with 7 bases left between them. CDR3 size: 13 residues. Germline assignment: CDR1 SGHNT and CDR2 YYREEE (reference sequence). The CDR3 region is CASSFGANQPQHF. CDR3 in DNA: TGTGCCAGCAGCTTCGGGGCAAATCAGCCCCAGCATTTT.

The chain employs TRBV19 and TRBJ1-1, with TRBD1 identical over 8 bases. The CDR3 contains 15 residues. The germline gives CDR1 LNHDA, CDR2 SQIVND (reference sequence). J gave up 5 bases and V 1 base, and 6 bases lay outside the gene matches. Here the CDR3 reads CASSIVNRGVTEAFF. DNA for the CDR3: TGTGCCAGTAGTATAGTGAACAGGGGGGTAACTGAAGCTTTCTTT. Full variable domain (outside the CDR3, taken from reference TRBV19 and TRBJ1-1): DGGITQSPKYLFRKEGQNVTLSCEQNLNHDAMYWYRQDPGQGLRLIYYSQIVNDFQKGDIAEGYSVSREKKESFPLTVTSAQKNPTAFYLCASSIVNRGVTEAFFGQGTRLTVV.

The chain employs TRBV19 and TRBJ2-2; weak D call: TRBD1 (5 bases). With 4 bases removed from V and 2 bases from J, the gap between germline ends came to 20 bases. Germline V lookup: CDR1 LNHDA, CDR2 SQIVND (reference sequence). The CDR3 has 18 amino acids. The CDR3, as DNA: TGTGCCAGTAGTACTTGGGGCATGGGCAGCCCCAACACCGGGGAGCTGTTTTTT. Its translation is CASSTWGMGSPNTGELFF.